This TCR beta chain came from a study of blood T cell repertoires in COVID-19. Background on the study: Spain, Italy and the United States supplied samples that represented acute and convalescent COVID-19. PBMCs, B-cell-depleted T cells, or T cells provided the cDNA or gDNA that made up the material.

Germline V CDR1 and CDR2: SGHNT, YYREEE (reference sequence). Trimming pared 0 bases from V and 4 bases from J, leaving 11 bases between. The length of the CDR3 is 15 residues. In the source study's methods: Using reference gene primer amplification, nucleated cell counts were estimated. Clones were read by immunoSEQ multiplex PCR, and TCRdb kept only the in-frame ones, dropping some. V and J calls and clone size are given by that table; D and trimming were obtained from the DNA. The sample consists of fewer than 300,000 clones, more than 75% of them appearing once. The source of this sequence is a woman aged 40 to 49 who had recovered from COVID-19. This rearrangement joins TRBV5-4 to TRBJ2-1; D possibly corresponds to TRBD2 (6 bases). The specimen sequenced was peripheral blood. The CDR3 DNA reads TGTGCCAGCAGCTTGGGGGCTAGCGCGTACAATGAGCAGTTCTTC. Translated: CASSLGASAYNEQFF.